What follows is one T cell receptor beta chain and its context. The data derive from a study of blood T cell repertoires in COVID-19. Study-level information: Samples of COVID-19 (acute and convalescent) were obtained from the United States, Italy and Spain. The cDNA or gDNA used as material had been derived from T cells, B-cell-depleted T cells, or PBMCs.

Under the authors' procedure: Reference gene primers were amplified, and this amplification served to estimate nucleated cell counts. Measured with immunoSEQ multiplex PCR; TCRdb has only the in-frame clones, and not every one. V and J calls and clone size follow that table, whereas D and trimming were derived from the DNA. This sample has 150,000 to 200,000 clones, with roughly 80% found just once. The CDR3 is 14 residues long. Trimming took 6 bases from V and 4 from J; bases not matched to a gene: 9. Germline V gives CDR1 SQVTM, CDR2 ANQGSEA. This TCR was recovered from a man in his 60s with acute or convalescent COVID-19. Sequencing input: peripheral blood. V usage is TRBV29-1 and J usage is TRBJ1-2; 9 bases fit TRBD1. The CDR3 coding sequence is TGCAGCGTCGAAAAACAGGGGGCCAGCTATGGCTACACCTTC. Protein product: CSVEKQGASYGYTF.